The following is a T cell receptor beta chain sequence with its context. What it binds is unknown. Previously described methods and listed TCR primers were employed for the bulk TCR libraries. In TCRdb, the PCR reads were re-called with MiXCR into one record per CDR3 protein. The repertoire holds roughly 320,000 distinct CDR3 sequences, with over 20% as singletons. The data are from a study of molecular identifiers for immune sequencing clone quantification. Broader study findings: The study reportedly detected spiked Jurkat TCR RNA from one cell among some 1 million naive cells.

Naive CD8 T cells were sorted as CD8+CD4-CCR7+CD45RA+. Material for sequencing was naive CD8+ T cells from blood, with Jurkat cell RNA spiked in. Documented subset: FACS-sorted CD8+CD4-CCR7+CD45RA+ naive T cells. This clonotype originated in a human donor in good health. Some libraries in this study had Jurkat cell RNA spiked in.

CDR3 residues: CASSTSGGAFYEQYF. DNA for the CDR3: TGTGCCAGTAGTACTAGCGGGGGGGCCTTCTACGAGCAGTACTTC. The chain combines TRBV19 with TRBJ2-7; 12 bases agree with TRBD2. Germline V gene sequence: CDR1 LNHDA, CDR2 SQIVND (reference sequence). This CDR3 is built from 15 residues. V lost 4 bases, J lost 3 bases, and 4 bases stayed unmatched.